The text below deals with one T cell receptor beta chain. What it recognizes is unknown. The data derive from a study of T cell responses to AZD1222 COVID-19 vaccine. Whole-study results and caveats: Every sample of the repertoires postdated the peak T cell response.

The CDR3 spans 16 residues. Clones were read by immunoSEQ multiplex PCR, and TCRdb kept only the in-frame ones, dropping some. Of fewer than 80,000 clones listed, more than 65% are singletons. The specimen was peripheral blood, collected on day 0 of MenACWY control vaccination. The chain combines TRBV21-1 with TRBJ1-6; TRBD1 reflects the table's D call only, with no check against the DNA. TRBV21-1 is tagged as a pseudogene. This TCR came from an adult in good health. The CDR3 here is CAGFGQKGNGNSPLHF. The DNA of the CDR3 is TGTGCCGGTTTTGGACAGAAGGGAAACGGTAATTCACCCCTCCACTTT.